One and the same sample provided the 29 T cell receptor beta chains below, sequenced in a study of blood T cell repertoires in COVID-19. Data came from immunoSEQ multiplex PCR; TCRdb stores just in-frame clones and leaves some out. This sample has 350,000 to 500,000 clones; 70% to 90% occur once, and the top ten carry about 0.91%. The sequenced sample was peripheral blood. These receptors were obtained from a man between 18 and 29 years old with COVID-19, enrolled during active disease.

In its sample, this clone was seen a few times. This chain connects TRBV2 to TRBJ1-6; 7 bases agree with TRBD1. The CDR3 covers 15 residues. Germline V lookup: CDR1 SNHLY, CDR2 FYNNEI. V lost 6 bases to trimming and J lost 5 bases; unmatched junction nucleotides: 7. DNA for the CDR3: TGTGCCAGCAGCGAGACAGGGTTCGATAATTCACCCCTCCACTTT. As protein: CASSETGFDNSPLHF.

The V call is TRBV19, the J call TRBJ1-1; TRBD1 agrees at 9 bases. There are 14 residues in the CDR3. Germline V gene lookup returns CDR1 LNHDA and CDR2 SQIVND (reference sequence). V shed 8 bases and J 2 bases; nucleotides not matched to a gene: 6. CDR3 nucleotide sequence: TGTGCCAGTCGAAACAGGGGGCGAAACACTGAAGCTTTCTTT. Amino acid sequence: CASRNRGRNTEAFF.

The rearrangement links TRBV7-2 to TRBJ2-7, with 8 bases fitting TRBD2. The germline V gene encodes CDR1 SGHTA and CDR2 FQGNSA. This CDR3 is 15 amino acids long. J gave up 9 bases and V 2 bases, and 12 bases lay outside the gene matches. This CDR3 reads CASSLLDVSGAGQYF. The CDR3 nucleotides are TGTGCCAGCAGCTTATTAGATGTTAGCGGGGCGGGGCAGTACTTC. The full variable domain, rest sourced from reference TRBV7-2 and TRBJ2-7, is GAGVSQSPSNKVTEKGKDVELRCDPISGHTALYWYRQSLGQGLEFLIYFQGNSAPDKSGLPSDRFSAERTGGSVSTLTIQRTQQEDSAVYLCASSLLDVSGAGQYFGPGTRLTVT.

The sample holds one count of this clone. This chain joins TRBV5-4 and TRBJ2-2; D might be TRBD1 (5 bases). The CDR3 is 15 residues long. The germline V gene has CDR1 SGHNT and CDR2 YYREEE (reference sequence). V dropped 0 bases and J dropped 4 bases, with 10 bases sitting between them. The CDR3 nucleotides are TGTGCCAGCAGCTTGGTCGACAGATCCACCGGGGAGCTGTTTTTT. It codes for CASSLVDRSTGELFF.

This clone was found a few times. The chain is built from TRBV5-1 and TRBJ1-5; perhaps TRBD1 as D (6 bases). Trimming left V 0 bases short and J 7 bases short, with 14 bases between. Germline V gives CDR1 SGHRS, CDR2 YFSETQ. This CDR3 contains 15 residues. The CDR3 sequence: CASSLDGGHGQPQHF. DNA for the CDR3: TGCGCCAGCAGCTTGGACGGGGGGCACGGGCAGCCCCAGCATTTT.

The V gene is TRBV18, the J gene TRBJ1-5; D is perhaps TRBD1 (6 bases). The CDR3 loop spans 13 amino acids. Per germline, CDR1 KGHSH and CDR2 LQKENI. The V gene lost 2 bases and the J gene lost 5 bases, with 7 bases spanning the gap. In DNA form, the CDR3 reads TGTGCCAGCTCACCAAACAGGGATCAGCCCCAGCATTTT. Its translation is CASSPNRDQPQHF.

The chain carries TRBV24-1 and TRBJ2-3, with TRBD1 matching over 8 bases. Germline assignment: CDR1 KGHDR and CDR2 SFDVKD. The CDR3 contains 15 residues. The V and J ends lost 4 bases and 3 bases, in that order; junction bases with no gene match: 5. CDR3 region: CATSDWTGPTDTQYF. CDR3 in DNA: TGTGCCACCAGTGACTGGACAGGGCCGACAGATACGCAGTATTTT.

This chain links TRBV7-9 with TRBJ2-2; TRBD2 might be the D (5 bases). Germline V gene lookup returns CDR1 SEHNR and CDR2 FQNEAQ (reference sequence). V was shortened by 3 bases and J by 3 bases, with 8 bases between the two germline ends. The CDR3 is 14 amino acids. The CDR3 DNA reads as TGTGCCAGCAGCTTGAGCGGTTACACCGGGGAGCTGTTTTTT. As protein: CASSLSGYTGELFF.

The chain is built from TRBV5-1 and TRBJ2-7; weak D call: TRBD2 (6 bases). The CDR3 has 14 residues. Germline CDR1 and CDR2: SGHRS and YFSETQ. The germline V and J ends were trimmed by 0 bases and 5 bases, with 12 bases remaining between them. The CDR3 protein is CASSLVGPGDEQYF. The CDR3 DNA reads as TGCGCCAGCAGCTTGGTTGGGCCGGGAGACGAGCAGTACTTC.

The chain carries TRBV19 and TRBJ1-1; 7 bases agree with TRBD1. V was pared by 3 bases and J by 1 base, with 2 bases of the junction left unmatched. CDR1 is LNHDA and CDR2 is SQIVND in the germline V gene (reference sequence). The CDR3 is 14 residues long. The CDR3 here is CASSIAGGNTEAFF. CDR3 bases: TGTGCCAGTAGTATCGCAGGGGGGAACACTGAAGCTTTCTTT.

The V and J genes are TRBV10-2 and TRBJ2-5, with a possible D match to TRBD1 (6 bases). Looked up from germline, CDR1 is WSHSY and CDR2 is SAAADI. The CDR3 spans 13 residues. V was pared by 6 bases and J by 4 bases, with 12 bases between. The CDR3 loop reads CASSRQERETQYF. CDR3 nucleotide sequence: TGCGCCAGCAGCAGACAGGAGCGAGAGACCCAGTACTTC.

The J gene is TRBJ2-1, the V gene TRBV19; 7 bases are shared with TRBD2. The germline CDR1 and CDR2 sequences are LNHDA and SQIVND (reference sequence). V was clipped by 4 bases and J by 6 bases; unmatched bases: 3. This CDR3 is 13 amino acids long. CDR3 sequence reads: CASSNGRSNEQFF. The CDR3 coding sequence is TGTGCCAGTAGTAACGGGAGGTCCAATGAGCAGTTCTTC.

V and J are TRBV2 and TRBJ1-2; a weak D match, TRBD1 (6 bases). V was shortened by 5 bases and J by 0 bases, with 13 bases between the two germline ends. Per the germline V gene, CDR1 is SNHLY and CDR2 is FYNNEI. CDR3 length: 15 amino acids. CDR3 protein: CASSQTGIANYGYTF. CDR3 coding DNA: TGTGCCAGCAGTCAAACAGGGATAGCTAACTATGGCTACACCTTC.

The chain employs TRBV30 and TRBJ2-1; 11 nucleotides match TRBD2. This CDR3 contains 13 residues. Per the germline V gene, CDR1 is GTSNPN and CDR2 is SVGIG (reference sequence). Germline trimming cut 3 bases from V and 9 bases from J; bases unmatched to any gene: 4. For the CDR3, the DNA is TGTGCCTGGAGACTAGCGGGAGTGAGTGAGCAGTTCTTC. Its protein product is CAWRLAGVSEQFF.

The chain combines TRBV18 with TRBJ2-7, with 8 bases that match TRBD1. The CDR3 loop spans 15 amino acids. The V gene's germline CDR1 is KGHSH and CDR2 LQKENI. J lost 0 bases, V lost 5 bases, and 6 bases had no gene match. CDR3 bases: TGTGCCAGCTCAGAACCAGGGGGCCCCTCCTACGAGCAGTACTTC. This translates into CASSEPGGPSYEQYF. The full variable domain, in which reference TRBV18 and TRBJ2-7 provide the parts outside the CDR3, is NAGVMQNPRHLVRRRGQEARLRCSPMKGHSHVYWYRQLPEEGLKFMVYLQKENIIDESGMPKERFSAEFPKEGPSILRIQQVVRGDSAAYFCASSEPGGPSYEQYFGPGTRLTVT.

The chain joins TRBV18 to TRBJ2-3; no firm D call. In germline, CDR1 is KGHSH, CDR2 LQKENI. V dropped 0 bases and J dropped 2 bases, with 6 bases sitting between them. This CDR3 has 14 residues. Here the CDR3 DNA reads TGTGCCAGCTCACCACCGACACACACAGATACGCAGTATTTT. As protein: CASSPPTHTDTQYF.

The chain combines TRBV2 with TRBJ2-2; D is perhaps TRBD2 (6 bases). Trimming cost V 6 bases and J 1 base, with 12 bases left between them. The germline gives CDR1 SNHLY, CDR2 FYNNEI. CDR3 size: 15 residues. The chain's CDR3 is CASSPGLVNTGELFF. CDR3 in DNA: TGTGCCAGCAGCCCGGGACTCGTGAACACCGGGGAGCTGTTTTTT.

The CDR3: CASSERIYEQYF. The CDR3 DNA is TGTGCCAGCTCGGAGCGCATCTACGAGCAGTACTTC. The rearrangement links TRBV6-5 to TRBJ2-7; D is uncertain. V lost 8 bases and J 3 bases, leaving 11 bases between the germline ends. The germline CDR1 and CDR2 sequences are MNHEY and SVGAGI. CDR3 length: 12 residues.

The chain employs TRBV6-5 and TRBJ1-6; 7 bases agree with TRBD1. The germline V gene has CDR1 MNHEY and CDR2 SVGAGI. V lost 8 bases to trimming and J lost 8 bases; unmatched junction nucleotides: 3. The CDR3 is 12 amino acids. CDR3: CASGTADSPLHF. In DNA, the CDR3 is TGTGCCAGCGGGACAGCCGATTCACCCCTCCACTTT.

The chain recombines TRBV6-5 with TRBJ2-5; D may be TRBD2 (5 bases). Trimming left V 6 bases short and J 5 bases short, with 19 bases between. The CDR3 totals 15 residues. The germline CDR1 and CDR2 sequences are MNHEY and SVGAGI. Here the CDR3 reads CASSVGLGVPETQYF. DNA of the CDR3: TGTGCCAGCAGCGTAGGCCTCGGGGTTCCGGAGACCCAGTACTTC.

The V and J genes are TRBV3-1 (or the pseudogene TRBV3-2) and TRBJ2-6, with D maybe TRBD1 (5 bases). Germline CDR1 and CDR2: LGHDT and YNNKEL (reference sequence). CDR3 length equals 19 residues. Between the trimmed V and J ends, which lost 0 bases and 0 bases, there was a span of 15 bases. The CDR3 DNA reads as TGTGCCAGCAGCCAAGAGTTCCTCGGACAAGTCTCTGGGGCCAACGTCCTGACTTTC. It specifies CASSQEFLGQVSGANVLTF.

The CDR3 here is CASSLGAGPQETQYF. CDR3 DNA: TGTGCCAGCAGCTTAGGGGCGGGGCCACAAGAGACCCAGTACTTC. The chain links TRBV11-3 to TRBJ2-5; possible D gene TRBD2, 6 bases. The CDR3 is made up of 15 amino acids. In germline, CDR1 is SGHNT, CDR2 YENEEA. V was pared by 1 base and J by 2 bases, with 11 bases between.

This clone has only one observation. CDR3 DNA: TGTGCCAGCAGCTTTGGGCCAGGTGGAGAGACCCAGTACTTC. Its protein is CASSFGPGGETQYF. J is TRBJ2-5 and V is TRBV11-2; D ambiguous. Trimming cost V 3 bases and J 4 bases, with 12 bases left between them. Germline CDR1 and CDR2: SGHAT and FQNNGV. The CDR3 sequence is 14 residues long.

This sequence joins TRBV19 and TRBJ2-3, with D unresolved. This CDR3 is built from 14 residues. Trimming stripped 7 bases from V and 0 bases from J, with 11 bases between. Germline lookup yields CDR1 LNHDA and CDR2 SQIVND (reference sequence). CDR3 bases: TGTGCCAGTACCGCGGCGGCTAGCACAGATACGCAGTATTTT. Its translation is CASTAAASTDTQYF.

The rearrangement uses TRBV28 and TRBJ1-6; the D is unclear. CDR3 length: 12 amino acids. Germline V gives CDR1 MDHEN, CDR2 SYDVKM. Trimming removed 2 bases at V and 8 bases at J, with 4 bases between. The CDR3 sequence is CASSLADSPLHF. The CDR3 DNA sequence: TGTGCCAGCAGTTTAGCGGATTCACCCCTCCACTTT.

In this sample, this clone turned up a few times. This chain links TRBV2 with TRBJ2-2; 7 bases map to TRBD2. The germline V gene encodes CDR1 SNHLY and CDR2 FYNNEI. After removal of 5 bases from V and 6 bases from J, the junction contained 12 bases not matched to a gene. The CDR3 extends over 16 amino acids. The CDR3 here is CASSRLKGRAAGELFF. For the CDR3, the DNA is TGTGCCAGCAGTCGCCTTAAGGGGAGGGCGGCCGGGGAGCTGTTTTTT.

The gene calls are TRBV2 and TRBJ2-7; D uncertain. V was shortened by 4 bases and J by 0 bases, with 4 bases between the two germline ends. The CDR3 is 12 residues long. CDR1 is SNHLY, CDR2 FYNNEI, per germline. DNA of the CDR3: TGTGCCAGCAGTGTCGTCTCCTACGAGCAGTACTTC. Encoded protein: CASSVVSYEQYF.

The gene calls are TRBV19 and TRBJ1-5, with D unclear. The germline V gene has CDR1 LNHDA and CDR2 SQIVND (reference sequence). V lost 4 bases to trimming and J lost 0 bases, with 16 bases between them. CDR3 length: 17 amino acids. The CDR3, as DNA: TGTGCCAGTAGTAAGATTTTGGCAGGTTATAGCAATCAGCCCCAGCATTTT. Amino acids: CASSKILAGYSNQPQHF.

The rearrangement links TRBV5-1 to TRBJ2-3, with 10 bases lining up with TRBD1. J gave up 1 base and V 4 bases, and 6 bases lay outside the gene matches. Germline values: CDR1 SGHRS, CDR2 YFSETQ. CDR3 length: 16 amino acids. DNA for the CDR3: TGCGCCAGCAGCCAGGGGGACAGGGGACGCACAGATACGCAGTATTTT. It is translated as CASSQGDRGRTDTQYF.